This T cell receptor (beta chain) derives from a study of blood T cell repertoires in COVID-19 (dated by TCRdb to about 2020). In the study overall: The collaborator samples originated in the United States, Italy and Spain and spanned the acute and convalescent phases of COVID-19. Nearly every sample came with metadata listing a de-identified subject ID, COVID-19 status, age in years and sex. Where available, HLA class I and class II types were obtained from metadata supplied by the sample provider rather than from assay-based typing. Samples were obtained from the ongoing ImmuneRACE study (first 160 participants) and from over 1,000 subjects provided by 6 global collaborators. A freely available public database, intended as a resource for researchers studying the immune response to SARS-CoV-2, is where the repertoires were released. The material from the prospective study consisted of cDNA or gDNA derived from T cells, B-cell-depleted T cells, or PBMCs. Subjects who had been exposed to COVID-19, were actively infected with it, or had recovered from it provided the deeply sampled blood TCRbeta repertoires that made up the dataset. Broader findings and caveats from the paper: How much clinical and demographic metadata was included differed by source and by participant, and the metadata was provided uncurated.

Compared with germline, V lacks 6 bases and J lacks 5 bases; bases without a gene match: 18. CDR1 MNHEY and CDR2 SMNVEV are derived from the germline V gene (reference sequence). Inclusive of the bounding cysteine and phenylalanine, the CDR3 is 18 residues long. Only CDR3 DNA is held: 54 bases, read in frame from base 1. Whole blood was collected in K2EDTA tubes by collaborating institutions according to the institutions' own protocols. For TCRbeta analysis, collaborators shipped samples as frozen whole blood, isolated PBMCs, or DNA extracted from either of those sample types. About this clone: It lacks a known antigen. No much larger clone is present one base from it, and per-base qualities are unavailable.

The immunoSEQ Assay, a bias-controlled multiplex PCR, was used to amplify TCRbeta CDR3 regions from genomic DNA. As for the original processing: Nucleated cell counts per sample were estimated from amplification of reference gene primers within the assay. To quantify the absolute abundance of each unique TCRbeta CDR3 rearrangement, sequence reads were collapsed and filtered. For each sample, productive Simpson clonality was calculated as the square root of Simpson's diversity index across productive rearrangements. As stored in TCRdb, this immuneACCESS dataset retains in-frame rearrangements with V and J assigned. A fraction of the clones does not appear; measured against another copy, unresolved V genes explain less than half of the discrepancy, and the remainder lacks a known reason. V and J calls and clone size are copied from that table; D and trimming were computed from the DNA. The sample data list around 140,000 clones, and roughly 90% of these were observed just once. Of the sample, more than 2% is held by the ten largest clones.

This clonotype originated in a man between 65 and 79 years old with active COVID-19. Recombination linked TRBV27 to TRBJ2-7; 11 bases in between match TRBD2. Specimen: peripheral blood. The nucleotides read TGTGCCAGCAGCCGCCAACTAGCGGGAGTGATCCTAATCAACGAGCAGTACTTC. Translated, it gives CASSRQLAGVILINEQYF.